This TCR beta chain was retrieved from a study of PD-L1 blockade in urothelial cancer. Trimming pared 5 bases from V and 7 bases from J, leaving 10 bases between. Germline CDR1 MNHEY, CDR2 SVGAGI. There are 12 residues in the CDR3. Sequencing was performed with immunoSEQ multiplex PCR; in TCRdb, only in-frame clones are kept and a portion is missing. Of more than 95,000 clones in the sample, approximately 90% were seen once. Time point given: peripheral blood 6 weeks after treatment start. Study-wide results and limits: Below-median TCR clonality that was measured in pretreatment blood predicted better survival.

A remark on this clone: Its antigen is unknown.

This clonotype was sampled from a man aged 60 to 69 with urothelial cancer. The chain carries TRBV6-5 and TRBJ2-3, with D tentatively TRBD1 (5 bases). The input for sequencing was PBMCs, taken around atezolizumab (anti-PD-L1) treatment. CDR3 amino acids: CASSAGSYTQYF. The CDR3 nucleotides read TGTGCCAGCAGTGCAGGGTCGTATACGCAGTATTTT.